These 32 T cell receptor beta chains were sequenced from one sample in a study of patients and donors after allogeneic stem cell transplantation. TCRdb re-called the RT-PCR reads with MiXCR, one entry per CDR3 protein. The sample holds approximately 210,000 distinct CDR3 sequences, around two fifths seen once. The source material was blood, either unsorted or a sorted T cell fraction (not recorded which). Receptors originate from a human donor who was either an allogeneic HSCT recipient or a stem cell or donor lymphocyte infusion donor (not recorded which). It is not recorded whose cells these are; they may come from a transplant donor.

This chain uses TRBV6-6 with TRBJ1-1; D uncertain. Trimming took 7 bases from V and 1 from J, leaving 10 bases between them. Germline V gene sequence: CDR1 MNHNY, CDR2 SVGAGI (reference sequence). This CDR3 has 13 residues. The CDR3 DNA sequence: TGTGCCAGCACCGACCCCAGGAACACTGAAGCTTTCTTT. Translated: CASTDPRNTEAFF.

This chain links TRBV7-2 with TRBJ2-3; TRBD2 aligns across 11 bases. Germline values: CDR1 SGHTA, CDR2 FQGNSA. CDR3 length equals 18 residues. The V and J ends lost 0 bases and 1 base, in that order; junction bases with no gene match: 6. CDR3 coding DNA: TGTGCCAGCAGCTTAGCGGGGCTAGCGGGAGGAGGCACAGATACGCAGTATTTT. Residues: CASSLAGLAGGGTDTQYF. The variable domain in full, with the rest retrieved from reference TRBV7-2 and TRBJ2-3, is GAGVSQSPSNKVTEKGKDVELRCDPISGHTALYWYRQSLGQGLEFLIYFQGNSAPDKSGLPSDRFSAERTGGSVSTLTIQRTQQEDSAVYLCASSLAGLAGGGTDTQYFGPGTRLTVL.

The rearrangement uses TRBV15 and TRBJ1-1; no definite D call. This CDR3 has 15 residues. Between the trimmed V and J ends, which lost 0 bases and 1 base, there was a span of 9 bases. Germline lookup yields CDR1 LNHNV and CDR2 YYDKDF (reference sequence). The CDR3 spells CATSREARGNTEAFF. The CDR3 DNA is TGTGCCACCAGCAGAGAAGCACGGGGGAACACTGAAGCTTTCTTT.

This clonotype was counted a few times. The chain joins TRBV11-2 to TRBJ2-1; D is perhaps TRBD2 (9 bases). Trimming shortened V by 5 bases and J by 7 bases, and 21 bases separated the two germline ends. CDR1 is SGHAT and CDR2 is FQNNGV in the germline V gene. There are 16 residues in the CDR3. The chain's CDR3 is CASSPGGGRAVNEQFF. The CDR3 DNA follows: TGTGCCAGCAGCCCAGGGGGCGGGAGGGCCGTGAATGAGCAGTTCTTC.

The rearrangement joins TRBV7-9 to TRBJ2-5, with D perhaps matching TRBD2 (5 bases). The V end was cut by 1 base, the J end by 1 base, with 7 bases between. Germline values: CDR1 SEHNR, CDR2 FQNEAQ (reference sequence). This CDR3 contains 14 residues. CDR3 coding DNA: TGTGCCAGCAGCTTAGGGAGGTTCCAAGAGACCCAGTACTTC. It codes for CASSLGRFQETQYF.

This clonotype was seen a handful of times. In nucleotides, the CDR3 is TGCGCCAGCAGCTTGGATCTAGCGGGAGGGGAGACCCAGTACTTC. Its translation is CASSLDLAGGETQYF. The chain combines TRBV5-1 with TRBJ2-5; 12 positions agree with TRBD2. Germline V CDR1 and CDR2: SGHRS, YFSETQ. This CDR3 has 15 amino acids. J lost 5 bases, V lost 0 bases, and 2 bases had no gene match. Variable domain in full (rest from reference TRBV5-1 and TRBJ2-5): KAGVTQTPRYLIKTRGQQVTLSCSPISGHRSVSWYQQTPGQGLQFLFEYFSETQRNKGNFPGRFSGRQFSNSRSEMNVSTLELGDSALYLCASSLDLAGGETQYFGPGTRLLVL.

There are a few counts of this clonotype. J is TRBJ1-4 and V is TRBV7-2, with D possibly TRBD1 on 6 matching bases. Germline loops: CDR1 SGHTA, CDR2 FQGNSA. Trimming removed 5 bases at V and 7 bases at J, with 14 bases between. The length of the CDR3 is 14 residues. DNA of the CDR3: TGTGCCAGCAGCCGAGGGGGGGCGGTTGAAAAACTGTTTTTT. Translating gives CASSRGGAVEKLFF. The full variable domain, in which reference TRBV7-2 and TRBJ1-4 provide the parts outside the CDR3, is GAGVSQSPSNKVTEKGKDVELRCDPISGHTALYWYRQSLGQGLEFLIYFQGNSAPDKSGLPSDRFSAERTGGSVSTLTIQRTQQEDSAVYLCASSRGGAVEKLFFGSGTQLSVL.

This clonotype appeared a few times. V usage is TRBV20-1 and J usage is TRBJ1-2; 9 nucleotides line up with TRBD1. The CDR3 runs 14 residues. Germline V lookup: CDR1 DFQATT, CDR2 SNEGSKA (reference sequence). Losses at the gene ends were 0 bases for V and 6 bases for J; bases not matched to a gene: 5. This chain's CDR3 is CSARDYGTGNGYTF. CDR3 bases: TGCAGTGCTAGAGATTACGGGACAGGGAATGGCTACACCTTC.

The chain recombines TRBV9 with TRBJ1-2, with D uncertain. The germline V and J ends were trimmed by 5 bases and 6 bases, with 11 bases remaining between them. Germline CDR1 reads SGDLS; CDR2 reads YYNGEE. The CDR3 contains 12 residues. As DNA, the CDR3 is TGTGCCAGCAGTGGGGTGCGTGATGGCTACACCTTC. Amino acid sequence: CASSGVRDGYTF.

This clonotype was counted a few times. The chain combines TRBV5-6 with TRBJ1-5; D is uncertain. V was trimmed by 4 bases and J by 4 bases, leaving 9 bases between them. The CDR3 consists of 13 residues. CDR1 SGHDT and CDR2 YYEEEE come from the germline V gene. CDR3 amino acids: CASSALGNQPQHF. Written as DNA, the CDR3 is TGTGCCAGCAGCGCACTGGGGAATCAGCCCCAGCATTTT.

The chain carries TRBV9 and TRBJ1-2, with D maybe TRBD1 (5 bases). The V and J ends lost 4 bases and 7 bases respectively, with 14 bases between them. CDR1 is SGDLS, CDR2 YYNGEE, per germline. The CDR3 loop spans 13 amino acids. The CDR3 DNA is TGTGCCAGCAGCCTAGGGGTAATAGGTGGCTACACCTTC. This gives the protein CASSLGVIGGYTF.

This clonotype has only a few counts. J is TRBJ1-1 and V is TRBV6-2 or TRBV6-3; tentatively, D is TRBD1 (6 bases). There are 13 residues in the CDR3. The V and J ends lost 8 bases and 0 bases respectively, with 10 bases between them. In germline, CDR1 is MNHEY, CDR2 SVGEGT. Written as DNA, the CDR3 is TGTGCCAGCGAGGGGGACCTGAACACTGAAGCTTTCTTT. Its translation is CASEGDLNTEAFF.

The chain links TRBV9 to TRBJ2-7; D ambiguous. V lost 1 base to trimming and J lost 1 base, with 9 bases between them. The length of the CDR3 is 14 residues. Per germline, CDR1 SGDLS and CDR2 YYNGEE. In DNA, the CDR3 is TGTGCCAGCAGCGTACGGCCGTATTCCTACGAGCAGTACTTC. Translated: CASSVRPYSYEQYF.

V is TRBV29-1 and J is TRBJ1-1, with D unclear. With 5 bases removed from V and 0 bases from J, the gap between germline ends came to 4 bases. Germline CDR1 and CDR2: SQVTM and ANQGSEA. The CDR3 is made up of 11 amino acids. The CDR3 DNA follows: TGCAGCGTTCCGCTGAACACTGAAGCTTTCTTT. This translates into CSVPLNTEAFF.

This clonotype has more than one count but fewer than ten. This chain uses TRBV14 with TRBJ1-5; D is uncertain. This CDR3 spans 13 amino acids. The V gene lost 7 bases and the J gene lost 3 bases, with 10 bases spanning the gap. The germline V gene has CDR1 SGHDN and CDR2 FVKESK. CDR3 residues: CASNSGINQPQHF. In nucleotides, the CDR3 is TGTGCCAGCAACTCGGGGATCAATCAGCCCCAGCATTTT.

This clonotype turned up a few times. The chain links TRBV12-3 or TRBV12-4 to TRBJ1-3; D not certain. The V end was cut by 6 bases, the J end by 2 bases, with 8 bases between. This CDR3 is 13 amino acids long. The CDR3 DNA sequence: TGTGCCAGCAGAGGGCCGGCTGGAAACACCATATATTTT. Amino acids: CASRGPAGNTIYF.

J is TRBJ2-2 and V is TRBV4-3; unclear D gene. The CDR3 has 15 residues. Per the germline V gene, CDR1 is LGHNA and CDR2 is YSLEER. V lost 0 bases, J lost 2 bases, and 7 bases lay in between. The CDR3 nucleotides read TGCGCCAGCAGCCAAGATGAGAGTAACACCGGGGAGCTGTTTTTT. This translates into CASSQDESNTGELFF.

This rearrangement joins TRBV9 to TRBJ2-1; D unresolved. CDR3 length equals 15 residues. CDR1 SGDLS and CDR2 YYNGEE come from the germline V gene. V was clipped by 0 bases and J by 5 bases, with 12 bases between them. This CDR3 reads CASSVANRANNEQFF. The CDR3 region has the DNA TGTGCCAGCAGCGTAGCGAACCGGGCCAACAATGAGCAGTTCTTC.

This clonotype was detected only a few times. The genes are TRBV12-3 or TRBV12-4 and TRBJ2-2, with D perhaps matching TRBD1 or TRBD2 (6 bases each). Between the trimmed V and J ends, which lost 1 base and 3 bases, there was a span of 15 bases. The CDR3 extends over 17 amino acids. The CDR3 nucleotides are TGTGCCAGCAGTTTAGGGAGGGGGTGGCCGGACACCGGGGAGCTGTTTTTT. It specifies CASSLGRGWPDTGELFF.

This clonotype has more than one count but fewer than ten. The DNA of the CDR3 is TGTGCCAGCACCCCCCCGGGGAGTATAAACAATGAGCAGTTCTTC. Translation: CASTPPGSINNEQFF. The V and J genes are TRBV11-2 and TRBJ2-1, with D maybe TRBD2 (5 bases). Germline CDR1 and CDR2: SGHAT and FQNNGV. V was shortened by 7 bases and J by 5 bases, with 18 bases between the two germline ends. The CDR3 spans 15 residues.

DNA of the CDR3: TGTGCCAGCAGCATACAGGGAGATAATTCACCCCTCCACTTT. Translating it yields CASSIQGDNSPLHF. The chain couples TRBV7-3 to TRBJ1-6; perhaps TRBD1 as D (6 bases). Trimming left V 5 bases short and J 5 bases short, with 10 bases between. CDR3 size: 14 residues. Germline loops: CDR1 SGHTA, CDR2 FQGTGA. Variable domain in full (rest from reference TRBV7-3 and TRBJ1-6): GAGVSQTPSNKVTEKGKYVELRCDPISGHTALYWYRQSLGQGPEFLIYFQGTGAADDSGLPNDRFFAVRPEGSVSTLKIQRTERGDSAVYLCASSIQGDNSPLHFGNGTRLTVT.

This clonotype was picked up a small number of times. The V and J genes are TRBV6-6 and TRBJ1-1; D call uncertain. Per the germline V gene, CDR1 is MNHNY and CDR2 is SVGAGI (reference sequence). The V end was cut by 2 bases, the J end by 2 bases, with 6 bases between. The CDR3 loop spans 13 amino acids. CDR3 nucleotide sequence: TGTGCCAGCAGTTACATCGATAACACTGAAGCTTTCTTT. Translating gives CASSYIDNTEAFF.

The chain is built from TRBV27 and TRBJ1-5; D is perhaps TRBD1 (5 bases). The V end lost 6 bases, the J end lost 0 bases, and 12 bases lay between the germline ends. Germline values: CDR1 MNHEY, CDR2 SMNVEV (reference sequence). CDR3 length: 15 amino acids. The CDR3 bases are TGTGCCAGCAGGGGGGAAGGGGCTAGCAATCAGCCCCAGCATTTT. This translates into CASRGEGASNQPQHF.

The rearrangement links TRBV29-1 to TRBJ2-1, with 12 bases identical to TRBD2. V trimming: 3 bases; J trimming: 7 bases; junction bases outside the gene matches: 4. Germline V gene data show CDR1 as SQVTM and CDR2 as ANQGSEA. The CDR3 has 14 amino acids. The CDR3 loop reads CSVDRTSGMNEQFF. DNA of the CDR3: TGCAGCGTTGACCGGACTAGCGGGATGAATGAGCAGTTCTTC.

The rearrangement joins TRBV18 to TRBJ2-7, with D tentatively TRBD2 (5 bases). This CDR3 contains 13 residues. Germline V lookup: CDR1 KGHSH, CDR2 LQKENI. Trimming took 2 bases from V and 5 from J, leaving 10 bases between them. The DNA for the CDR3 is TGTGCCAGCTCACCAAAGAGGGAAAACGAGCAGTACTTC. Amino acid sequence: CASSPKRENEQYF. Using reference TRBV18 and TRBJ2-7 for the parts outside the CDR3, the full variable domain is NAGVMQNPRHLVRRRGQEARLRCSPMKGHSHVYWYRQLPEEGLKFMVYLQKENIIDESGMPKERFSAEFPKEGPSILRIQQVVRGDSAAYFCASSPKRENEQYFGPGTRLTVT.

The sample holds a few counts of this clonotype. The V and J genes are TRBV12-3 or TRBV12-4 and TRBJ1-5, with D possibly matching TRBD1 (6 bases). The V end was cut by 4 bases, the J end by 0 bases, with 16 bases between. The CDR3 is 17 amino acids. CDR3 sequence reads: CASSSQTGGLSNQPQHF. CDR3 nucleotide sequence: TGTGCCAGCAGTTCGCAGACAGGAGGGCTTAGCAATCAGCCCCAGCATTTT.

V usage is TRBV7-9 and J usage is TRBJ2-2; 9 positions match TRBD2. Germline V gene data show CDR1 as SEHNR and CDR2 as FQNEAQ (reference sequence). The CDR3 has 16 residues. V was clipped by 5 bases and J by 2 bases; unmatched bases: 6. CDR3 sequence (DNA): TGTGCCAGCAGCGCCCGACTAGCGGCAAACACCGGGGAGCTGTTTTTT. This sequence encodes CASSARLAANTGELFF.

The J gene is TRBJ2-2, the V gene TRBV12-3 or TRBV12-4, with 10 bases that match TRBD2. Unmatched junction bases numbered 3, after V lost 7 bases and J lost 1 base. The CDR3 runs 15 residues. The CDR3 loop is CASTTSGMNTGELFF. The DNA for the CDR3 is TGTGCCAGCACTACTAGCGGGATGAACACCGGGGAGCTGTTTTTT.

A remark on this clonotype: A much larger clone differs from this one at a single base, so this may be a read error. The V call is TRBV10-3, the J call TRBJ2-4; possibly TRBD1 or TRBD2 for D (5 bases each). The germline V gene has CDR1 ENHRY and CDR2 SYGVKD. The CDR3 spans 13 residues. CDR3 nucleotide sequence: TGTGCCACCGGACCTTCCGGGGCGGACATTCAGAACTTC. As protein: CATGPSGADIQNF.

This CDR3 is CASSLEVMGNTEAFF. In nucleotides, the CDR3 is TGCGCCAGCAGCTTGGAAGTAATGGGTAACACTGAAGCTTTCTTT. This rearrangement joins TRBV5-1 to TRBJ1-1; D not certain. Per germline, CDR1 SGHRS and CDR2 YFSETQ. CDR3 length equals 15 residues. V lost 0 bases to trimming and J lost 2 bases, with 11 bases between them.

V gene TRBV7-9 combines with J gene TRBJ1-2; a possible D gene is TRBD1 (6 bases). The germline gives CDR1 SEHNR, CDR2 FQNEAQ (reference sequence). The CDR3 is made up of 13 amino acids. Trimming left V 0 bases short and J 6 bases short, with 8 bases between. The CDR3 coding sequence is TGTGCCAGCAGCTTAGCTCAGGGGAATGGCTACACCTTC. Translation gives CASSLAQGNGYTF.

The J gene is TRBJ1-2, the V gene TRBV28; 7 nucleotides agree with TRBD1. This CDR3 contains 14 residues. Germline V CDR1 and CDR2: MDHEN, SYDVKM. V lost 5 bases, J lost 4 bases, and 7 bases stayed unmatched. Written as DNA, the CDR3 is TGTGCCAGCAGTCGGGACAGCAACCTCTATGGCTACACCTTC. The encoded protein is CASSRDSNLYGYTF.